These 26 T cell receptor beta chains were sequenced from one sample in a study of blood T cell repertoires in COVID-19. Data came from immunoSEQ multiplex PCR; TCRdb stores just in-frame clones and leaves some out. Of 350,000 to 400,000 clones listed, around 89% are singletons. Sequenced: PBMCs or T cells enriched from blood (not recorded which). Source of these receptors: a woman younger than 30 who had recovered from COVID-19.

The chain links TRBV18 to TRBJ1-5; D is unresolved. The CDR3 consists of 16 residues. The germline CDR1 and CDR2 sequences are KGHSH and LQKENI. The ends were cut back, 2 bases at V and 0 bases at J, with 11 bases in the middle. CDR3 coding DNA: TGTGCCAGCTCACCAGAGGAGCAGTTTAGCAATCAGCCCCAGCATTTT. Translated, it gives CASSPEEQFSNQPQHF.

The V and J genes are TRBV30 and TRBJ1-1, with D unclear. Germline CDR1 GTSNPN, CDR2 SVGIG (reference sequence). V gave up 4 bases and J gave up 1 base, with 13 bases separating them. There are 14 residues in the CDR3. This CDR3 is CAWKAVGGNTEAFF. The CDR3 region has the DNA TGTGCCTGGAAAGCGGTGGGAGGGAACACTGAAGCTTTCTTT.

This chain joins TRBV6-1 and TRBJ1-1; D not resolved. The V gene's germline CDR1 is MNHNS and CDR2 SASEGT. V gave up 2 bases and J gave up 0 bases, with 4 bases separating them. This CDR3 comprises 13 residues. CDR3 nucleotide sequence: TGTGCCAGCAGTGAAAGCTTGAACACTGAAGCTTTCTTT. Amino acids: CASSESLNTEAFF.

Written as DNA, the CDR3 is TGTGCCAGCAGCTTACGGGACAACAATGAGCAGTTCTTC. This sequence encodes CASSLRDNNEQFF. This rearrangement joins TRBV7-9 to TRBJ2-1; maybe TRBD1 (6 bases). Trimming pared 2 bases from V and 5 bases from J, leaving 7 bases between. CDR3 length: 13 amino acids. Germline V gene lookup returns CDR1 SEHNR and CDR2 FQNEAQ (reference sequence).

V and J are TRBV28 and TRBJ1-5; 8 bases are shared with TRBD1. The germline V gene encodes CDR1 MDHEN and CDR2 SYDVKM. Germline trimming cut 6 bases from V and 4 bases from J; bases unmatched to any gene: 5. CDR3 size: 14 residues. CDR3 in DNA: TGTGCCAGCAGCACAGGGGGAGGGAATCAGCCCCAGCATTTT. Residues: CASSTGGGNQPQHF. Drawing the rest from reference TRBV28 and TRBJ1-5, the complete variable domain is DVKVTQSSRYLVKRTGEKVFLECVQDMDHENMFWYRQDPGLGLRLIYFSYDVKMKEKGDIPEGYSVSREKKERFSLILESASTNQTSMYLCASSTGGGNQPQHFGDGTRLSIL.

The V gene is TRBV30, the J gene TRBJ1-5; 8 bases align to TRBD1. The CDR3 runs 14 residues. Germline V lookup: CDR1 GTSNPN, CDR2 SVGIG (reference sequence). V shed 3 bases, J shed 4 bases, and the junction held 5 bases outside the gene matches. CDR3 sequence reads: CAWSRRQGNQPQHF. For the CDR3, the DNA is TGTGCCTGGAGCCGCCGACAGGGGAATCAGCCCCAGCATTTT.

J is TRBJ1-3 and V is TRBV28, with D uncertain. Between the trimmed V and J ends, which lost 7 bases and 0 bases, there was a span of 13 bases. The CDR3 length is 15 residues. Germline assignment: CDR1 MDHEN and CDR2 SYDVKM. The CDR3 sequence: CASTRTGSSGNTIYF. DNA of the CDR3: TGTGCCAGCACCCGGACTGGGAGCTCTGGAAACACCATATATTTT.

This clone was recorded only once. The chain is built from TRBV27 and TRBJ2-1; TRBD1 might be the D (6 bases). Germline V gene lookup returns CDR1 MNHEY and CDR2 SMNVEV (reference sequence). Trimming shortened V by 4 bases and J by 0 bases, and 13 bases separated the two germline ends. The CDR3 extends over 16 amino acids. Here the CDR3 DNA reads TGTGCCAGCAGTTCTACAGGGCTTAGCTCCTACAATGAGCAGTTCTTC. Amino acids: CASSSTGLSSYNEQFF.

The chain has TRBV28 and TRBJ1-5, with 9 bases fitting TRBD1. Germline lookup yields CDR1 MDHEN and CDR2 SYDVKM. This CDR3 has 12 amino acids. V lost 7 bases, J lost 6 bases, and 1 base stayed unmatched. This CDR3 is CASMTGGQPQHF. Here the CDR3 DNA reads TGTGCCAGCATGACAGGGGGTCAGCCCCAGCATTTT.

The chain is built from TRBV6-5 and TRBJ2-7, with 7 bases matching TRBD1. With V trimmed by 6 bases and J by 5 bases, 13 bases remained unmatched. This CDR3 has 15 residues. Germline CDR1 reads MNHEY; CDR2 reads SVGAGI. CDR3 sequence reads: CASSSASDRTNEQYF. CDR3 nucleotide sequence: TGTGCCAGCAGCAGCGCCTCGGACAGGACAAACGAGCAGTACTTC.

This clone was found a few times. The chain carries TRBV7-3 and TRBJ2-1; D uncertain. V gave up 0 bases and J gave up 3 bases, with 3 bases separating them. In germline, CDR1 is SGHTA, CDR2 FQGTGA. The CDR3 is 13 residues long. In nucleotides, the CDR3 is TGTGCCAGCAGCTTAACCTACTACAATGAGCAGTTCTTC. Translation gives CASSLTYYNEQFF.

The V call is TRBV4-1, the J call TRBJ2-1, with D tentatively TRBD2 (5 bases). CDR3 size: 13 residues. V lost 0 bases to trimming and J lost 11 bases, with 11 bases between them. Germline lookup yields CDR1 MGHRA and CDR2 YSYEKL. Here the CDR3 DNA reads TGCGCCAGCAGCCAAGACCCGGGATTGAAGCAGTTCTTC. As protein: CASSQDPGLKQFF.

The chain joins TRBV12-5 to TRBJ1-1, with D maybe TRBD1 (5 bases). The length of the CDR3 is 15 residues. The V gene lost 4 bases and the J gene lost 1 base, with 13 bases spanning the gap. CDR1 and CDR2 from the germline V gene are LGHNT and FRNRAP. CDR3 nucleotides: TGTGCTAGTGGTTGGGGCATTTCTGCGAACACTGAAGCTTTCTTT. Protein product: CASGWGISANTEAFF.

CDR3 protein: CASSQRGNTEAFF. DNA for the CDR3: TGTGCCAGCAGCCAACGGGGGAACACTGAAGCTTTCTTT. The chain links TRBV14 to TRBJ1-1; D gene ambiguous. Germline lookup yields CDR1 SGHDN and CDR2 FVKESK. The CDR3 length is 13 residues. V was shortened by 2 bases and J by 1 base, with 5 bases between the two germline ends.

The DNA of the CDR3 is TGTGCTAGTGGTTTGGCCCCCCCTAGCGGGGATTCCTACGAGCAGTACTTC. As protein: CASGLAPPSGDSYEQYF. The V gene is TRBV12-5, the J gene TRBJ2-7; 9 nucleotides line up with TRBD2. Per germline, CDR1 LGHNT and CDR2 FRNRAP. The J segment lost 1 base and the V segment lost 1 base, leaving 8 bases of the junction unmatched. The CDR3 extends over 17 amino acids.

This chain uses TRBV11-2 with TRBJ1-1, with D possibly matching TRBD1 (5 bases). The ends were cut back, 2 bases at V and 1 base at J, with 11 bases in the middle. The CDR3 is made up of 15 amino acids. The germline V gene encodes CDR1 SGHAT and CDR2 FQNNGV. The CDR3 is CASSLWQGGNTEAFF. The CDR3 DNA follows: TGTGCCAGCAGCTTATGGCAGGGTGGGAACACTGAAGCTTTCTTT.

The CDR3 sequence is CASSSSGTTGEQYF. The CDR3 region has the DNA TGCGCCAGCAGCAGTTCAGGGACTACGGGCGAGCAGTACTTC. This chain links TRBV5-1 with TRBJ2-7; 7 bases map to TRBD2. The CDR3 spans 14 residues. Trimming cost V 4 bases and J 6 bases; bases outside gene matches: 10. Germline CDR1 reads SGHRS; CDR2 reads YFSETQ.

CDR3 DNA: TGCGCCAGCAGTCCGGGGGACAGGGGAGTCAATGGCTACACCTTC. Its protein is CASSPGDRGVNGYTF. The V gene is TRBV23-1, the J gene TRBJ1-2, with TRBD1 matching over 10 bases. TRBV23-1 is known as an ORF, though its function is uncertain. This CDR3 region has 15 residues. J lost 6 bases, V lost 4 bases, and 8 bases had no gene match.

The chain has TRBV5-1 and TRBJ1-4, with a weak D call TRBD1 (5 bases). The V end lost 1 base, the J end lost 8 bases, and 15 bases lay between the germline ends. CDR3 length: 15 amino acids. Germline V gives CDR1 SGHRS, CDR2 YFSETQ. The CDR3: CASSLSPGSEEKLFF. DNA of the CDR3: TGCGCCAGCAGCTTGTCACCAGGGTCGGAAGAAAAACTGTTTTTT.

This sequence joins TRBV2 and TRBJ2-3; 7 bases map to TRBD1. V lost 6 bases, J lost 0 bases, and 6 bases stayed unmatched. Per germline, CDR1 SNHLY and CDR2 FYNNEI. CDR3 length: 15 amino acids. CDR3 coding DNA: TGTGCCAGCAGGGTACAGGGGTCAAGCACAGATACGCAGTATTTT. Its protein product is CASRVQGSSTDTQYF.

The chain uses TRBV27 and TRBJ2-7, with 7 bases matching TRBD1. Per germline, CDR1 MNHEY and CDR2 SMNVEV (reference sequence). The CDR3 runs to 15 residues. J gave up 5 bases and V 5 bases, and 12 bases lay outside the gene matches. The CDR3 region has the DNA TGTGCCAGCAGTCCCCGGGGCAGGGGGTTCAACGAGCAGTACTTC. Amino acid sequence: CASSPRGRGFNEQYF.

This clone has just one count. The chain couples TRBV29-1 to TRBJ1-3, with 7 bases fitting TRBD1. V gave up 1 base and J gave up 3 bases; unmatched junction bases: 9. The germline V gene has CDR1 SQVTM and CDR2 ANQGSEA. The CDR3 runs to 16 residues. Written as DNA, the CDR3 is TGCAGCGTTGAAGCCCGACAGGGAGTAAGTGGAAACACCATATATTTT. Protein sequence: CSVEARQGVSGNTIYF.

The sample holds one count of this clone. V and J are TRBV7-9 and TRBJ2-7, with TRBD1 matching over 9 bases. The germline V gene has CDR1 SEHNR and CDR2 FQNEAQ (reference sequence). Unmatched junction bases numbered 9, after V lost 2 bases and J lost 4 bases. The CDR3 totals 16 residues. The CDR3 bases are TGTGCCAGCAGCTTAAACCAGGGACAGGGTAGTTACGAGCAGTACTTC. Protein: CASSLNQGQGSYEQYF.

This clone appeared a single time. This chain connects TRBV9 to TRBJ2-3; D gene ambiguous. CDR1 SGDLS and CDR2 YYNGEE come from the germline V gene. Trimming removed 0 bases from V and 7 bases from J, with 6 bases in between. The CDR3 is 12 residues long. The CDR3 DNA reads as TGTGCCAGCAGCGTAGGTGCTAATACGCAGTATTTT. This codes for CASSVGANTQYF.

The chain has TRBV30 and TRBJ1-5; D is unclear. The CDR3 sequence is 16 residues long. Germline V gene data show CDR1 as GTSNPN and CDR2 as SVGIG (reference sequence). The V and J ends lost 2 bases and 3 bases respectively, with 17 bases between them. The CDR3 region has the DNA TGTGCCTGGAGTACGGGGAACCTGGGCCCCAATCAGCCCCAGCATTTT. This codes for CAWSTGNLGPNQPQHF.

The chain recombines TRBV11-2 with TRBJ2-5; a weak D match, TRBD1 (6 bases). V shed 6 bases and J shed 5 bases, with 16 bases lying between them. In germline, CDR1 is SGHAT, CDR2 FQNNGV. The CDR3 loop spans 14 amino acids. This CDR3 reads CASSQGQRWETQYF. Written as DNA, the CDR3 is TGTGCCAGCAGTCAAGGACAGAGATGGGAGACCCAGTACTTC.